This is a list of T cell receptor beta chains from one sample in a study of regulatory T cells in long-lasting Graves disease. MiXCR, run by TCRdb on the multiplex PCR reads, gives a single entry per CDR3 protein. Of about 400,000 distinct CDR3 sequences listed, around 16% were seen once; the top ten hold around 7.6%. These same records also appear under a second study, on T cells in Graves' hyperthyroidism and ophthalmopathy.

The sequencing here drew on peripheral blood mononuclear cells (PBMCs), taken at new diagnosis, from a patient treated with antithyroid drugs. These TCRs come from a woman aged 40 to 49 with Graves disease. CDR3s include the opening cysteine and the closing phenylalanine or tryptophan. A D gene is named only where the DNA matches it firmly. Rows give clone size only sometimes, using once, few, many, or a class for an expanded clone.

V	D	size	J	DNA	CDR3
TRBV20-1	-	few	TRBJ2-1	TGCAGTGCTAGTGGGTCCTTAGCGGAGGAGGGGTATGAGCAGTTCTTC	CSASGSLAEEGYEQFF
TRBV7-9	TRBD1	once	TRBJ2-3	TGTGCCAGCCTCCGGGACAGCGCCGAAACTAGCACAGATACGCAGTATTTT	CASLRDSAETSTDTQYF
TRBV25-1	TRBD2	-	TRBJ2-1	TGTGCCAGCGGGGGAAGCGGGAGTCTCTATGAGCAGTTCTTC	CASGGSGSLYEQFF
TRBV6-1	-	few	TRBJ2-2	TGTGCCAGCAGCCCAGACACAAACACCGGGGAGCTGTTTTTT	CASSPDTNTGELFF
TRBV3-1	-	few	TRBJ2-1	TGTGCCAGCAGCCAAGGAAGGGCAGGGAAGGATGGCAATGAGCAGTTCTTC	CASSQGRAGKDGNEQFF
TRBV12-3/TRBV12-4	-	many	TRBJ1-1	TGTGCCAGCACCTTGCCGACCGAGAACACTGAAGCTTTCTTT	CASTLPTENTEAFF
TRBV9	-	many	TRBJ2-7	TGTGCCAGCAGCCCATCCCCGAGCTCCTACGAGCAGTACTTC	CASSPSPSSYEQYF
TRBV6-5	-	many	TRBJ2-1	TGTGCCAGCAGTTACAACAGCTACAATGAGCAGTTCTTC	CASSYNSYNEQFF
TRBV18	-	many	TRBJ2-1	TGTGCCAGCTCACCACAGGGATTTTACAATGAGCAGTTCTTC	CASSPQGFYNEQFF
TRBV6-2/TRBV6-3	-	-	TRBJ1-4	TGTGCCAGCAGCCTGGGGCGCGACGAAAAACTGTTTTTT	CASSLGRDEKLFF
TRBV3-1	TRBD2	many	TRBJ2-3	TGTGCCAGCAGCCAAAGGCACTCTACTAGCGAAACCTCCACAGATACGCAGTATTTT	CASSQRHSTSETSTDTQYF
TRBV19	-	many	TRBJ2-1	TGTGCCAGTAGTCCCGCATACAATGAGCAGTTCTTC	CASSPAYNEQFF
TRBV4-1	TRBD2	-	TRBJ2-1	TGCGCCAGCAGCCAAGATCCCGAACTAGCGGGAGTTGTTAATGAGCAGTTCTTC	CASSQDPELAGVVNEQFF
TRBV19	TRBD1	-	TRBJ1-1	TGTGCCTCCAAGGGACAGCCCGACACTGAAGCTTTCTTT	CASKGQPDTEAFF
TRBV12-3/TRBV12-4	TRBD1	many	TRBJ1-1	TGTGCCAGCAGCGCGAACGTAGGGGGCGCGGGGAACACTGAAGCTTTCTTT	CASSANVGGAGNTEAFF
TRBV13	-	-	TRBJ2-1	TGTGCCAGCAGCTTAGAAGGGATTGCGCAGTTCTTC	CASSLEGIAQFF
TRBV6-1	TRBD1	few	TRBJ2-1	TGTGCCAGCAGCAAGACAGGGGCCTCCTACAATGAGCAGTTCTTC	CASSKTGASYNEQFF
TRBV11-2	TRBD2	many	TRBJ2-1	TGTGCCAGCAGCCGCACGGGACTAGCGGGACGAAATGAGCAGTTCTTC	CASSRTGLAGRNEQFF
TRBV3-1	-	-	TRBJ2-1	TGTGCCAGCAGCCATCTAGCTTCTGATGAGCAGTTCTTC	CASSHLASDEQFF
TRBV19	-	few	TRBJ1-5	TGTGCCAGTAGTCCCCGGCGGGGATCGCCCCAGCATTTT	CASSPRRGSPQHF
TRBV28	-	few	TRBJ1-5	TGTGCCAGCAGTACCCAGGGTCAGCCCCAGCATTTT	CASSTQGQPQHF
TRBV2	-	many	TRBJ2-2	TGTGCCAGCAGTTCGGACGGCACCGGGGAGCTGTTTTTT	CASSSDGTGELFF
TRBV20-1	-	many	TRBJ2-2	TGCAGTGCTTACACCCAGACGAACACCGGGGAGCTGTTTTTT	CSAYTQTNTGELFF
TRBV4-2	-	many	TRBJ1-1	TGTGCCAGCAGCCAAGGGACAAACATGAACACTGAAGCTTTCTTT	CASSQGTNMNTEAFF
TRBV12-3/TRBV12-4	-	many	TRBJ2-1	TGTGCCAGCAGTTTATCGCTAGACAATGAGCAGTTCTTC	CASSLSLDNEQFF
TRBV2	TRBD2	many	TRBJ2-4	TGTGCCAGCAGTGAAGGGGGACTAGGTTCTCTAGCCAAAAACATTCAGTACTTC	CASSEGGLGSLAKNIQYF
TRBV19	TRBD1	few	TRBJ1-1	TGTGCCAGTAGTACGACAGGGTTGGGGAACACTGAAGCTTTCTTT	CASSTTGLGNTEAFF
TRBV12-3/TRBV12-4	-	many	TRBJ2-5	TGTGCCAGCAGCCAAGGGACCACAGAGACCCAGTACTTC	CASSQGTTETQYF
TRBV24-1	-	many	TRBJ2-7	TGTGCCACCAGTGATTCAAAGGTGTCGTGGGAGCAGTACTTC	CATSDSKVSWEQYF
TRBV6-1	TRBD2	-	TRBJ2-1	TGTGCCTCCCGGCTAGCGGGAGGAGATGAGCAGTTCTTC	CASRLAGGDEQFF
TRBV5-1	-	many	TRBJ2-5	TGCGCCAGCAGCGGGGGGCAAGAGACCCAGTACTTC	CASSGGQETQYF
TRBV29-1	TRBD1	many	TRBJ2-5	TGCAGCGCCGTTCTAGACAGGGTCGAGACCCAGTACTTC	CSAVLDRVETQYF
TRBV3-1	-	-	TRBJ1-3	TGTGCCAGCAGCCAAGGAATAAGAGACACCATATATTTT	CASSQGIRDTIYF
TRBV11-3	TRBD1	many	TRBJ2-7	TGTGCCAGCAGCTTACCGGCCGACAGGGGTGGACGAGTCGAGCAGTACTTC	CASSLPADRGGRVEQYF
TRBV28	-	many	TRBJ2-3	TGTGCCAGCAGTCGTATGGCAGCCTACACAGATACGCAGTATTTT	CASSRMAAYTDTQYF
TRBV7-2	TRBD1	many	TRBJ2-7	TGTGCCAGCAGCGTCGACAGGGGTGGCCCCTACGAGCAGTACTTC	CASSVDRGGPYEQYF
TRBV7-8	-	-	TRBJ2-2	TGTGCCAGCAGCTTAGTAGGCAAGGCGGGGGAGCTGTTTTTT	CASSLVGKAGELFF
TRBV30	-	many	TRBJ2-1	TGTGCCTGGAGAGGGGGGGGTAATGAGCAGTTCTTC	CAWRGGGNEQFF
TRBV27	TRBD1	once	TRBJ2-3	TGTGCCAGCAGTTCCGGGACAGGGGGAGGGACAGATACGCAGTATTTT	CASSSGTGGGTDTQYF
TRBV4-2	TRBD1	-	TRBJ1-5	TGTGCCAGCAGCCAAGAACAGGGGGCTTTCAATCAGCCCCAGCATTTT	CASSQEQGAFNQPQHF
TRBV20-1	-	-	TRBJ1-4	TGCAGTGCTAGGCGAAATGAAAAACTGTTTTTT	CSARRNEKLFF
TRBV28	TRBD2	many	TRBJ2-3	TGTGCCAGCAGCCTCGGACTAGCGGGAGGCTTCACAGATACGCAGTATTTT	CASSLGLAGGFTDTQYF
TRBV6-5	-	few	TRBJ1-4	TGTGCCAGCAGTTACTCACCAGGGGAAGGGAGAATCGAAAAACTGTTTTTT	CASSYSPGEGRIEKLFF
TRBV6-1	-	few	TRBJ2-2	TGTGCCAGCAGTGATGGTGGCCTCAGCGGGGAGCTGTTTTTT	CASSDGGLSGELFF
TRBV29-1	TRBD1	many	TRBJ2-1	TGCAGCGCCTCATGGGGACAGGGGACTGAGCAGTTCTTC	CSASWGQGTEQFF
TRBV19	-	many	TRBJ2-1	TGTGCCAGTAGCGATAGGTCAGGGTTCGATGAGCAGTTCTTC	CASSDRSGFDEQFF
TRBV29-1	-	many	TRBJ2-7	TGCAGCGTTGTAGCAGGAACATCCTACGAGCAGTACTTC	CSVVAGTSYEQYF
TRBV5-6	TRBD2	-	TRBJ2-4	TGTGCCAGCAGCGGGGGGGACATTCAGTACTTC	CASSGGDIQYF